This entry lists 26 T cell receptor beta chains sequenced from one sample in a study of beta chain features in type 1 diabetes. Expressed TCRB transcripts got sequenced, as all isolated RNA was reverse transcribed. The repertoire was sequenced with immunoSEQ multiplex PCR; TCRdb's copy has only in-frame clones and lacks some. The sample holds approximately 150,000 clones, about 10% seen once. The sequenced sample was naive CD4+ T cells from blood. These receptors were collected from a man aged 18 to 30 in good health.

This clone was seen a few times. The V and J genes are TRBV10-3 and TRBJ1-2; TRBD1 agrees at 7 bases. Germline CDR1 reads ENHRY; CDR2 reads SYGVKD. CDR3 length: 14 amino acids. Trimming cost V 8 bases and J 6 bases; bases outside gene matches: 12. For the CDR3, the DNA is TGTGCCATCCAAGGCAGGGGGTTCGTTGATGGCTACACCTTC. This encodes CAIQGRGFVDGYTF.

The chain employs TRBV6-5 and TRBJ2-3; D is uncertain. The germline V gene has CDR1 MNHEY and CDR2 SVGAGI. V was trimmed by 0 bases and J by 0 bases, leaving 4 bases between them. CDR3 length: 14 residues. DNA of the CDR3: TGTGCCAGCAGTTACTCAACTAGCACAGATACGCAGTATTTT. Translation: CASSYSTSTDTQYF.

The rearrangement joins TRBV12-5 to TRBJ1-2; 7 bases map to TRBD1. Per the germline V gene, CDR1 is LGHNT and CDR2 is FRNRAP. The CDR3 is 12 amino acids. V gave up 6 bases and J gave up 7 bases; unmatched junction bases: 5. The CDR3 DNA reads TGTGCTAGTGGGGGGACAGTTCTTGGCTACACCTTC. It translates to CASGGTVLGYTF.

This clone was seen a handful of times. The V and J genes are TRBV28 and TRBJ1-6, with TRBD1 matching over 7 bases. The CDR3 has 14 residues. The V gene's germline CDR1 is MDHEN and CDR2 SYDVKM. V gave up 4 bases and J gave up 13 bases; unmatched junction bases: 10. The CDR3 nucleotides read TGTGCCAGCAGTTCCCCGGGACAGCCCAAGCCCCTCCACTTT. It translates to CASSSPGQPKPLHF.

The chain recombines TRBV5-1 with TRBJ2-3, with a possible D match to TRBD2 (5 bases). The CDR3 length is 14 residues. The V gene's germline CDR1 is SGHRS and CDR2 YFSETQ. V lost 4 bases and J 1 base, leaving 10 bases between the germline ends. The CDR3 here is CASSVGSGTDTQYF. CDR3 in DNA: TGCGCCAGCAGCGTAGGTAGCGGCACAGATACGCAGTATTTT.

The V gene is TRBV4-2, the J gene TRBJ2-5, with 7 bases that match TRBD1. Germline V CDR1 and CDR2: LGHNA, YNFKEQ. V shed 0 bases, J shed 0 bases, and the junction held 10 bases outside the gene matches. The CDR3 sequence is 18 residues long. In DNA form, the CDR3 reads TGTGCCAGCAGCCAAGACCTAAACAGGGGATTATACCAAGAGACCCAGTACTTC. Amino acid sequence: CASSQDLNRGLYQETQYF.

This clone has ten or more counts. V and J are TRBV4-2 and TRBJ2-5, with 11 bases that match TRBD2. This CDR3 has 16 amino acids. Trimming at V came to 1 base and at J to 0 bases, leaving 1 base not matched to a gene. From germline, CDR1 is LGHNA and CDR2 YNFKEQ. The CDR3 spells CASSQGTSGYQETQYF. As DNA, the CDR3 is TGTGCCAGCAGCCAAGGGACTAGCGGGTACCAAGAGACCCAGTACTTC.

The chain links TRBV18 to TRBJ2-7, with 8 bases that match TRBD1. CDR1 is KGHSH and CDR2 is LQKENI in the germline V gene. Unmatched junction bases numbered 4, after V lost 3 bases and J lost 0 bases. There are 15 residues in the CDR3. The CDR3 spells CASSPPGQGSYEQYF. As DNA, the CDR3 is TGTGCCAGCTCACCTCCAGGACAGGGCTCCTACGAGCAGTACTTC.

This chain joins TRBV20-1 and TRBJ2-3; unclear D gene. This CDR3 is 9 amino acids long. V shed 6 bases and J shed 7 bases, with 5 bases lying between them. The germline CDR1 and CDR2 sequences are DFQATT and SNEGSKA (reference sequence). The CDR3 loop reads CSAGNTQYF. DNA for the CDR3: TGCAGTGCGGGCAATACGCAGTATTTT.

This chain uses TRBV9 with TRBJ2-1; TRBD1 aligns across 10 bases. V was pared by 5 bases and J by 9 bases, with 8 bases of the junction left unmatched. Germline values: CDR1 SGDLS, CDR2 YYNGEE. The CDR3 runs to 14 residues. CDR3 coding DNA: TGTGCCAGCAGGTCCGGGACAGGGGCTAGTGAGCAGTTCTTC. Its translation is CASRSGTGASEQFF.

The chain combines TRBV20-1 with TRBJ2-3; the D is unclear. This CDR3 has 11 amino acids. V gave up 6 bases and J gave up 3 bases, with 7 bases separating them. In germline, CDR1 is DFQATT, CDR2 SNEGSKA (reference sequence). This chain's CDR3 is CSALTTDTQYF. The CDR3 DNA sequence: TGCAGTGCCCTTACTACAGATACGCAGTATTTT.

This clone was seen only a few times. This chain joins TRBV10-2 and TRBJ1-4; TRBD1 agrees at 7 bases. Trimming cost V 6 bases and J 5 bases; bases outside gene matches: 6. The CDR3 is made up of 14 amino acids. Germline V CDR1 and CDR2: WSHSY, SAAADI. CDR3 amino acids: CASSPGTENEKLFF. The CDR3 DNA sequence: TGCGCCAGCAGCCCCGGGACAGAGAATGAAAAACTGTTTTTT.

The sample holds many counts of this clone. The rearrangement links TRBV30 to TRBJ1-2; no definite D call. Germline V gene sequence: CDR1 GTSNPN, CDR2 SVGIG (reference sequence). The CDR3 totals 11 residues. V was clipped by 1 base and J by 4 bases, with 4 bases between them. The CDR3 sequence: CAWSDGYGYTF. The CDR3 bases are TGTGCCTGGAGTGACGGCTATGGCTACACCTTC. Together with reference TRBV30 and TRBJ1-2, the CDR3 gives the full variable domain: SQTIHQWPATLVQPVGSPLSLECTVEGTSNPNLYWYRQAAGRGLQLLFYSVGIGQISSEVPQNLSASRPQDRQFILSSKKLLLSDSGFYLCAWSDGYGYTFGSGTRLTVV.

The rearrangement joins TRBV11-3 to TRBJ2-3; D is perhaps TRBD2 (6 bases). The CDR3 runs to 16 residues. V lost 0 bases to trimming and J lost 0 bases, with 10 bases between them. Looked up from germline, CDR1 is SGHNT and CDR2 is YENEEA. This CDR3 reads CASSLDGGTSTDTQYF. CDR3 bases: TGTGCCAGCAGCTTAGATGGCGGGACTAGCACAGATACGCAGTATTTT.

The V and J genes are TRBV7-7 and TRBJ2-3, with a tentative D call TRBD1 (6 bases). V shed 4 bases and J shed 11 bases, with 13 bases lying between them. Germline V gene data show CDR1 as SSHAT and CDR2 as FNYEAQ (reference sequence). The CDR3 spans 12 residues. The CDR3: CASSSGGQRQYF. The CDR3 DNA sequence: TGTGCCAGCAGCTCTGGGGGCCAGCGGCAGTATTTT.

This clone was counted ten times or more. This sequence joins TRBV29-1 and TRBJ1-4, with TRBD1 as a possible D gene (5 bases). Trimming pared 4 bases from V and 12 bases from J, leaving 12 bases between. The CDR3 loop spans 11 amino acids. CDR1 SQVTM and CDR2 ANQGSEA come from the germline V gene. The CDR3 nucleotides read TGCAGCGTTGGAACGGGGGGGGAACTGTTTTTT. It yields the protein CSVGTGGELFF.

The CDR3 DNA follows: TGTGCCAGCAGTGTTGGGACTGCCCCTGGGGCCAACGTCCTGACTTTC. Translating it yields CASSVGTAPGANVLTF. J is TRBJ2-6 and V is TRBV6-1; D is perhaps TRBD2 (6 bases). CDR1 MNHNS and CDR2 SASEGT come from the germline V gene. The ends were cut back, 4 bases at V and 2 bases at J, with 12 bases in the middle. The CDR3 has 16 residues.

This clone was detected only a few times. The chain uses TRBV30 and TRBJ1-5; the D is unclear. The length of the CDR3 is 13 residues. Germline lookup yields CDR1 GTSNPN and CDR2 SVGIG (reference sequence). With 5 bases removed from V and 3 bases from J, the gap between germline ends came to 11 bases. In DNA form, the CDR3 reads TGTGCCTGGGCATGGGGAGACAATCAGCCCCAGCATTTT. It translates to CAWAWGDNQPQHF.

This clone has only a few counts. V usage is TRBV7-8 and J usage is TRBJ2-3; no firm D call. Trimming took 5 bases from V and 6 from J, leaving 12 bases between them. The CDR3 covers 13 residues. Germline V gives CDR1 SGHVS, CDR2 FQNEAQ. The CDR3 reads CASSPPGSDTQYF. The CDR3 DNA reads TGTGCCAGCAGCCCCCCCGGGTCGGATACGCAGTATTTT.

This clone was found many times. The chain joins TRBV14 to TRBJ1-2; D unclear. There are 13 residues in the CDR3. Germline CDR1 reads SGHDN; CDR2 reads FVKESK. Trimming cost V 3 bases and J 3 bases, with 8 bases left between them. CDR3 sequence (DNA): TGTGCCAGCAGCCAGGGCACTCACTATGGCTACACCTTC. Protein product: CASSQGTHYGYTF.

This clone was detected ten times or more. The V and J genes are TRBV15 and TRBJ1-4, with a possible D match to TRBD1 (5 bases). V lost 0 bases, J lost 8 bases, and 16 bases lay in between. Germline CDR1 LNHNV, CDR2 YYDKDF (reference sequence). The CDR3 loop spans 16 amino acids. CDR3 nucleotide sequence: TGTGCCACCAGCAGAGATAATGGGGCGGTTGGCGAAAAACTGTTTTTT. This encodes CATSRDNGAVGEKLFF. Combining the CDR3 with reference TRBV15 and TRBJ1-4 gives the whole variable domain DAMVIQNPRYQVTQFGKPVTLSCSQTLNHNVMYWYQQKSSQAPKLLFHYYDKDFNNEADTPDNFQSRRPNTSFCFLDIRSPGLGDTAMYLCATSRDNGAVGEKLFFGSGTQLSVL.

CDR3 region: CASSRRGAIATNEKLFF. The CDR3 DNA reads as TGTGCCAGCAGCCGCAGGGGGGCAATTGCAACTAATGAAAAACTGTTTTTT. The chain is built from TRBV7-2 and TRBJ1-4; 7 bases map to TRBD1. V lost 5 bases, J lost 0 bases, and 9 bases stayed unmatched. Germline CDR1 SGHTA, CDR2 FQGNSA. The CDR3 is 17 amino acids.

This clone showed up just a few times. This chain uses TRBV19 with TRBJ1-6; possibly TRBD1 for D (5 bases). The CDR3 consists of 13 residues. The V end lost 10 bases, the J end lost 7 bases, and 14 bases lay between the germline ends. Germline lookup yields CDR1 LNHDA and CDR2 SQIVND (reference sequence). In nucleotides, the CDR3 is TGTGCCATCCCTGGAGGGGAAAATTCACCCCTCCACTTT. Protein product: CAIPGGENSPLHF.

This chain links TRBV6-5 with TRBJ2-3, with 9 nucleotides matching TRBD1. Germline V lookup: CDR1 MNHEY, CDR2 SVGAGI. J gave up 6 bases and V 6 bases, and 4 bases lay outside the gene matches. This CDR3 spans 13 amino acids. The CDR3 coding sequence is TGTGCCAGCAGCCTAGACAGGGGGGATACGCAGTATTTT. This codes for CASSLDRGDTQYF.

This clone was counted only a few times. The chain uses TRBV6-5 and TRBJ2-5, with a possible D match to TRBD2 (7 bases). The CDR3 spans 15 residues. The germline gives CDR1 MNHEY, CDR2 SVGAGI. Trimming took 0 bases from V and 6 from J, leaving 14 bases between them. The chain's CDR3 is CASSYSGGGEKTQYF. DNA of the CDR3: TGTGCCAGCAGTTACTCTGGAGGGGGGGAAAAGACCCAGTACTTC.

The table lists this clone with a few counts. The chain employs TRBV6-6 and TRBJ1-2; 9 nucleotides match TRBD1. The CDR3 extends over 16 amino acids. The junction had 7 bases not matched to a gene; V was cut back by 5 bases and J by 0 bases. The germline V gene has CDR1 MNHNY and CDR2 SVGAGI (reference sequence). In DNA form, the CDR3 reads TGTGCCAGCAGTAAAGGACAGGGGACGGCTAACTATGGCTACACCTTC. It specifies CASSKGQGTANYGYTF.